These 23 T cell receptor beta chains came from one sample sequenced in a study of shared T cell receptors in the human thymus. Assay used: immunoSEQ multiplex PCR; TCRdb lists only in-frame clones, some missing. The sample includes hundreds of thousands of clones, roughly 94% seen only once; the top ten take roughly 0.02%. The sample comprised thymocytes. Every receptor here comes from a human donor.

This clone was recorded once. The V call is TRBV7-9, the J call TRBJ2-5; D might be TRBD2 (5 bases). Germline loops: CDR1 SEHNR, CDR2 FQNEAQ (reference sequence). Deletions cut 2 bases from V and 1 base from J, with 17 bases between. The CDR3 covers 17 residues. CDR3 bases: TGTGCCAGCAGCTTATTCCCAGCGGCTGTCCTCCAAGAGACCCAGTACTTC. Translation: CASSLFPAAVLQETQYF.

The CDR3 DNA reads as TGTGCCTGGAGTGTAGCGTCCCGGTGTACCAATCAGCCCCAGCATTTT. This codes for CAWSVASRCTNQPQHF. The chain has TRBV30 and TRBJ1-5; no definite D call. From germline, CDR1 is GTSNPN and CDR2 SVGIG (reference sequence). The germline V and J ends were trimmed by 0 bases and 3 bases, with 15 bases remaining between them. The CDR3 runs 16 residues.

This rearrangement joins TRBV6-1 to TRBJ2-3, with a weak D call TRBD2 (5 bases). Trimming cost V 1 base and J 0 bases, with 17 bases left between them. CDR3 size: 18 residues. Germline V gene sequence: CDR1 MNHNS, CDR2 SASEGT. The DNA for the CDR3 is TGTGCCAGCAGTGAAGAAGGGTCCGGACTGACTAGCACAGATACGCAGTATTTT. Residues: CASSEEGSGLTSTDTQYF.

The CDR3 nucleotides are TGTGCCAGCAGCCCTAGGGCGTTATCCTACAATGAGCAGTTCTTC. Translating gives CASSPRALSYNEQFF. The genes are TRBV9 and TRBJ2-1; no firm D call. In germline, CDR1 is SGDLS, CDR2 YYNGEE. Trimming removed 4 bases from V and 1 base from J, with 12 bases in between. The CDR3 has 15 residues. Variable domain in full (rest from reference TRBV9 and TRBJ2-1): DSGVTQTPKHLITATGQRVTLRCSPRSGDLSVYWYQQSLDQGLQFLIQYYNGEERAKGNILERFSAQQFPDLHSELNLSSLELGDSALYFCASSPRALSYNEQFFGPGTRLTVL.

This clone was recorded once. The chain couples TRBV6-5 to TRBJ2-7, with 7 positions matching TRBD2. This CDR3 has 15 amino acids. Germline assignment: CDR1 MNHEY and CDR2 SVGAGI. Trimming cost V 6 bases and J 3 bases; bases outside gene matches: 11. The CDR3 region is CASSLIGTTFYEQYF. In nucleotides, the CDR3 is TGTGCCAGCAGCCTCATAGGGACTACCTTCTACGAGCAGTACTTC.

The gene calls are TRBV5-8 and TRBJ2-7; D is unresolved. The CDR3 loop spans 14 amino acids. Trimming took off 9 bases at V and 4 bases at J, with 20 bases between the two ends. Germline lookup yields CDR1 SGHTS and CDR2 YDEGEE. The DNA for the CDR3 is TGTGCCACTACCACTATACACCGAAAATACGAGCAGTACTTC. Amino acid sequence: CATTTIHRKYEQYF.

V is TRBV6-1 and J is TRBJ1-1, with D hard to call. The CDR3 covers 10 residues. Deletions cut 9 bases from V and 5 bases from J, with 7 bases between. The germline V gene has CDR1 MNHNS and CDR2 SASEGT. CDR3 sequence reads: CASRRTEAFF. In DNA, the CDR3 is TGTGCCAGTCGGAGGACTGAAGCTTTCTTT.

The chain links TRBV29-1 to TRBJ1-2; TRBD1 matches at 9 bases. This CDR3 is built from 13 residues. The V and J ends lost 7 bases and 2 bases, in that order; junction bases with no gene match: 5. CDR1 SQVTM and CDR2 ANQGSEA come from the germline V gene. CDR3 region: CSATGGQNYGYTF. CDR3 nucleotide sequence: TGCAGCGCAACAGGGGGCCAGAACTATGGCTACACCTTC. Looking up the rest from reference TRBV29-1 and TRBJ1-2 gives the full variable domain: SAVISQKPSRDICQRGTSLTIQCQVDSQVTMMFWYRQQPGQSLTLIATANQGSEATYESGFVIDKFPISRPNLTFSTLTVSNMSPEDSSIYLCSATGGQNYGYTFGSGTRLTVV.

The V gene is TRBV5-6, the J gene TRBJ2-3, with a tentative D call TRBD2 (5 bases). The CDR3 extends over 11 amino acids. The V gene's germline CDR1 is SGHDT and CDR2 YYEEEE. V shed 4 bases and J shed 8 bases, with 8 bases lying between them. The CDR3 region has the DNA TGTGCCAGCAGCCGGGCGGGTACGCAGTATTTT. Translation: CASSRAGTQYF.

The chain uses TRBV19 and TRBJ2-3, with a possible D match to TRBD1 (6 bases). Between the trimmed V and J ends, which lost 5 bases and 6 bases, there was a span of 18 bases. The length of the CDR3 is 15 residues. CDR1 and CDR2 (germline): LNHDA, SQIVND (reference sequence). The CDR3 loop reads CASSRGRGWGDTQYF. The CDR3 DNA reads as TGTGCCAGTAGTCGAGGCAGGGGATGGGGGGATACGCAGTATTTT.

This chain joins TRBV27 and TRBJ2-4, with D perhaps TRBD1 (5 bases). Germline V lookup: CDR1 MNHEY, CDR2 SMNVEV (reference sequence). The germline V and J ends were trimmed by 3 bases and 2 bases, with 11 bases remaining between them. The CDR3 spans 15 residues. CDR3 DNA sequence: TGTGCCAGCAGTTTTGGTTCAGGGTCCAAAAACATTCAGTACTTC. The encoded protein is CASSFGSGSKNIQYF.

This chain uses TRBV27 with TRBJ2-7; 8 bases fit TRBD2. J lost 4 bases, V lost 2 bases, and 1 base had no gene match. Germline loops: CDR1 MNHEY, CDR2 SMNVEV (reference sequence). The CDR3 contains 13 residues. The CDR3 is CASSLGTRYEQYF. In DNA form, the CDR3 reads TGTGCCAGCAGTTTAGGGACTAGATACGAGCAGTACTTC.

The chain uses TRBV6-1 and TRBJ2-7; D is tentatively TRBD1 or TRBD2 (7 bases each). Trimming stripped 3 bases from V and 3 bases from J, with 12 bases between. The CDR3 extends over 14 amino acids. The germline CDR1 and CDR2 sequences are MNHNS and SASEGT. CDR3 sequence (DNA): TGTGCCAGCAGTGACGCAGGGGGGGTCTACGAGCAGTACTTC. Translating it yields CASSDAGGVYEQYF.

The J gene is TRBJ2-7, the V gene TRBV25-1, with TRBD1 matching 8 bases. Germline V gene sequence: CDR1 MGHDK, CDR2 SYGVNS. V dropped 4 bases and J dropped 12; count of bases not matched to a gene: 2. This CDR3 has 10 amino acids. CDR3 region: CASSGQGTYF. DNA of the CDR3: TGTGCCAGCAGTGGACAGGGGACGTACTTC.

The chain combines TRBV7-2 with TRBJ2-7; no definite D call. This CDR3 region has 13 residues. Trimming took 5 bases from V and 1 from J, leaving 9 bases between them. Germline V lookup: CDR1 SGHTA, CDR2 FQGNSA. In DNA form, the CDR3 reads TGTGCCAGCAGCCCCCTGGGGTCCTACGAGCAGTACTTC. Translated, it gives CASSPLGSYEQYF.

The chain links TRBV4-2 to TRBJ2-7, with 8 bases lining up with TRBD1. The CDR3 runs 18 residues. V lost 2 bases to trimming and J lost 0 bases; unmatched junction nucleotides: 12. CDR1 and CDR2 from the germline V gene are LGHNA and YNFKEQ. The CDR3 is CASSQQTRQGLSSYEQYF. In DNA form, the CDR3 reads TGTGCCAGCAGCCAACAGACCCGACAGGGGTTAAGCTCCTACGAGCAGTACTTC.

The gene calls are TRBV18 and TRBJ2-5; D gene ambiguous. Deletions cut 2 bases from V and 0 bases from J, with 7 bases between. Germline loops: CDR1 KGHSH, CDR2 LQKENI. The CDR3 has 14 amino acids. CDR3 amino acids: CASSPRTYQETQYF. The CDR3 DNA follows: TGTGCCAGCTCACCAAGGACGTACCAAGAGACCCAGTACTTC.

The V call is TRBV5-1, the J call TRBJ2-3; D remains unclear. Germline V CDR1 and CDR2: SGHRS, YFSETQ. V shed 1 base and J shed 2 bases, with 17 bases lying between them. The CDR3 spans 17 residues. This CDR3 is CASSLIGPGQNTDTQYF. Written as DNA, the CDR3 is TGCGCCAGCAGCTTGATAGGTCCTGGGCAAAACACAGATACGCAGTATTTT.

V is TRBV9 and J is TRBJ1-2; 7 bases are shared with TRBD1. The germline V gene encodes CDR1 SGDLS and CDR2 YYNGEE. The CDR3 consists of 16 residues. The V gene end was trimmed by 6 bases and the J gene end by 3 bases; junction bases not matched to a gene: 14. The CDR3 nucleotides are TGTGCCAGCAACGGTAGAGTAGGGGGCGCGGACTATGGCTACACCTTC. It encodes CASNGRVGGADYGYTF. The whole variable domain, filled in from reference TRBV9 and TRBJ1-2, reads DSGVTQTPKHLITATGQRVTLRCSPRSGDLSVYWYQQSLDQGLQFLIQYYNGEERAKGNILERFSAQQFPDLHSELNLSSLELGDSALYFCASNGRVGGADYGYTFGSGTRLTVV.

The rearrangement uses TRBV5-1 and TRBJ1-2; tentative D call: TRBD1 (5 bases). The CDR3 has 16 amino acids. V was pared by 1 base and J by 6 bases, with 19 bases between. Germline CDR1 and CDR2: SGHRS and YFSETQ. The CDR3 loop reads CASSLREARGPHGYTF. In DNA, the CDR3 is TGCGCCAGCAGCTTGCGCGAGGCAAGGGGTCCCCATGGCTACACCTTC.

This clone was picked up one time. V usage is TRBV7-2 and J usage is TRBJ2-3; tentatively, D is TRBD2 (6 bases). The CDR3 has 16 amino acids. The V gene's germline CDR1 is SGHTA and CDR2 FQGNSA. V lost 5 bases to trimming and J lost 4 bases, with 19 bases between them. The CDR3 DNA follows: TGTGCCAGCAGCCCCCGTAGGAACTCGGGGGCAGATACGCAGTATTTT. Translated: CASSPRRNSGADTQYF. Full variable domain (outside the CDR3, taken from reference TRBV7-2 and TRBJ2-3): GAGVSQSPSNKVTEKGKDVELRCDPISGHTALYWYRQSLGQGLEFLIYFQGNSAPDKSGLPSDRFSAERTGGSVSTLTIQRTQQEDSAVYLCASSPRRNSGADTQYFGPGTRLTVL.

V usage is TRBV27 and J usage is TRBJ2-2, with 9 bases lining up with TRBD2. The CDR3 runs 15 residues. Germline V gene lookup returns CDR1 MNHEY and CDR2 SMNVEV (reference sequence). J gave up 5 bases and V 5 bases, and 6 bases lay outside the gene matches. The CDR3 DNA follows: TGTGCCAGCAGTATTAGCGGGAGTGGTACCGGGGAGCTGTTTTTT. Amino acids: CASSISGSGTGELFF.

CDR3 sequence: CASSLYGLAERWETQYF. Written as DNA, the CDR3 is TGCGCCAGCAGCTTATATGGACTAGCGGAACGGTGGGAGACCCAGTACTTC. This sequence joins TRBV5-1 and TRBJ2-5; 10 bases line up with TRBD2. Germline trimming cut 2 bases from V and 5 bases from J; bases unmatched to any gene: 12. Germline CDR1 is SGHRS and CDR2 is YFSETQ. This CDR3 spans 17 amino acids.